This T cell receptor beta chain was retrieved from a study of cytomegalovirus exposure and HLA in healthy donors. Study-wide points: A prior analysis recorded that most TCR beta V segments were productive about 87% or about 30% of the time.

The PCR made use of 60 Vbeta and 13 Jbeta primers. Sequenced by immunoSEQ multiplex PCR; TCRdb stores in-frame clones only, minus some. The repertoire holds 65,000 to 90,000 clones, with around three quarters as singletons. Germline assignment: CDR1 LNHDA and CDR2 SQIVND (reference sequence). The CDR3 runs to 17 residues. The trim removed 4 bases at V and 4 bases at J, leaving 11 bases unmatched. The study sampled nominally healthy donors, though unrecorded immune exposures were likely. Concerning this clone: Its target is unknown.

The clonotype was recovered from a man between 35 and 55 years old in good health and CMV-seronegative. The material sequenced was PBMCs. The chain couples TRBV19 to TRBJ1-1; TRBD1 matches at 11 bases. The CDR3 here is CASSKYPRTGGVTEAFF. The CDR3 nucleotides read TGTGCCAGTAGTAAATATCCTAGGACAGGGGGCGTCACTGAAGCTTTCTTT.